The 2 T cell receptor beta chains reported below all come from one sample, sequenced in a study of beta chain features in type 1 diabetes. Overall study findings and caveats: TCRB CDR3s from Type 1 diabetes patients were moderately but significantly shorter in all four CD4+ subsets.

The study reverse transcribed the entire isolated RNA, so it sequenced expressed TCRB transcripts. Clones were sequenced by immunoSEQ multiplex PCR, and TCRdb holds only the in-frame ones, with some missing. The sample consists of under 850,000 clones, roughly an eighth of them appearing once. Antigens for these TCRs are unknown. The sample comprised naive CD4+ T cells from blood. These receptors came from a man between 18 and 29 years old with type 1 diabetes.

This clone was counted a few times. The chain has TRBV6-1 and TRBJ2-7; no firm D call. Germline lookup yields CDR1 MNHNS and CDR2 SASEGT. Trimming stripped 7 bases from V and 3 bases from J, with 7 bases between. The CDR3 is made up of 11 amino acids. The CDR3 DNA follows: TGTGCCAGCAAGGACCTCTACGAGCAGTACTTC. Its protein is CASKDLYEQYF.

The chain uses TRBV5-6 and TRBJ1-1, with 7 bases aligning to TRBD1. Germline-derived CDR1 and CDR2 are SGHDT and YYEEEE. V trimming: 1 base; J trimming: 5 bases; junction bases outside the gene matches: 8. This CDR3 is 15 amino acids long. The CDR3 DNA reads as TGTGCCAGCAGCTTGTTGTCGGGACAGAAGACTGAAGCTTTCTTT. This translates into CASSLLSGQKTEAFF.